The source of this TCR beta chain is a study of identical twins. This clonotype was seen more than once but under ten times. Its antigen remains unidentified. Study-wide points: Out-of-frame alpha sequences shared by twins were enriched for low generation probability.

TCRdb re-derived calls from the 5' RACE reads in MiXCR, one entry per CDR3 protein. This table has some 1,700,000 distinct CDR3 sequences, around 33% appearing once. CDR1 and CDR2 (germline): SGHVS, FNYEAQ. The V gene end was trimmed by 3 bases and the J gene end by 9 bases; junction bases not matched to a gene: 5. The CDR3 has 13 amino acids. Material: cord blood. The rearrangement links TRBV7-6 to TRBJ2-1; 7 bases are a match to TRBD2. This receptor was taken from a newborn girl in good health. The CDR3 DNA sequence: TGTGCCAGCAGCTTTCCGACTAGCACTGAGCAGTTCTTC. It is translated as CASSFPTSTEQFF.